This paragraph reports one T cell receptor beta chain. This sample is drawn from a study of OX40 agonist ivuxolimab in advanced cancers. Overall study: Every 2 weeks, patients received ivuxolimab intravenously, dosed at 0.01 to 10 mg/kg. Checkpoint inhibitors had been given previously to 40% of patients. Three partial responders included one hepatocellular carcinoma patient and two cutaneous melanoma patients.

The method was immunoSEQ multiplex PCR; TCRdb's version includes in-frame clones alone and lacks a portion of them. The table lists tens of thousands of clones, 75% to 90% of them singletons, with about 0.53% in the top ten. Between the trimmed V and J ends, which lost 7 bases and 7 bases, there was a span of 13 bases. The CDR3 length is 12 residues. Germline CDR1 and CDR2: WNHNN and SYGVQD (reference sequence). V gene TRBV10-1 combines with J gene TRBJ1-2; the D is unclear. The input for sequencing was CD4+ or CD8+ T cells sorted from blood, taken in a trial of the OX40 agonist ivuxolimab. The receptor comes from an adult with an advanced solid tumor such as melanoma, head and neck, liver or kidney cancer. The CDR3 is CASIRTDSGYTF. As DNA, the CDR3 is TGCGCCAGCATCAGGACGGATTCTGGCTACACCTTC.